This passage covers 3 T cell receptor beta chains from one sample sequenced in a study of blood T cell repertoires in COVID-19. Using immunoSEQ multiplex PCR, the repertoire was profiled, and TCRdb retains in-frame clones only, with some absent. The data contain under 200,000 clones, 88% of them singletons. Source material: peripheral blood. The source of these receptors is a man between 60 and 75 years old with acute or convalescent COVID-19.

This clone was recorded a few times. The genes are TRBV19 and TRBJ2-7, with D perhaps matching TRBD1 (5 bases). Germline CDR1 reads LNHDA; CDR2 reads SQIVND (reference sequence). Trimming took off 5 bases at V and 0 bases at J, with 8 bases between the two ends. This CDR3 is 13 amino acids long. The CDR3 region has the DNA TGTGCCAGTAGTCCTCAGGGCTCCTACGAGCAGTACTTC. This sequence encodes CASSPQGSYEQYF.

The CDR3 nucleotides read TGTGCCAGCAGCTCTACCGGGACAGGATATTATGGCTACACCTTC. Its translation is CASSSTGTGYYGYTF. V and J are TRBV7-8 and TRBJ1-2; TRBD1 matches at 8 bases. The CDR3 runs to 15 residues. Germline V gene data show CDR1 as SGHVS and CDR2 as FQNEAQ. Germline trimming cut 4 bases from V and 5 bases from J; bases unmatched to any gene: 9.

Written as DNA, the CDR3 is TGTGCCAGCAGTGGGAGGGACAGGGGAAATAATGAAAAACTGTTTTTT. This codes for CASSGRDRGNNEKLFF. The V gene is TRBV27, the J gene TRBJ1-4, with 10 bases fitting TRBD1. V shed 5 bases and J 4 bases; nucleotides not matched to a gene: 7. CDR1 MNHEY and CDR2 SMNVEV come from the germline V gene (reference sequence). This CDR3 is built from 16 residues. Full variable domain (outside the CDR3, taken from reference TRBV27 and TRBJ1-4): EAQVTQNPRYLITVTGKKLTVTCSQNMNHEYMSWYRQDPGLGLRQIYYSMNVEVTDKGDVPEGYKVSRKEKRNFPLILESPSPNQTSLYFCASSGRDRGNNEKLFFGSGTQLSVL.